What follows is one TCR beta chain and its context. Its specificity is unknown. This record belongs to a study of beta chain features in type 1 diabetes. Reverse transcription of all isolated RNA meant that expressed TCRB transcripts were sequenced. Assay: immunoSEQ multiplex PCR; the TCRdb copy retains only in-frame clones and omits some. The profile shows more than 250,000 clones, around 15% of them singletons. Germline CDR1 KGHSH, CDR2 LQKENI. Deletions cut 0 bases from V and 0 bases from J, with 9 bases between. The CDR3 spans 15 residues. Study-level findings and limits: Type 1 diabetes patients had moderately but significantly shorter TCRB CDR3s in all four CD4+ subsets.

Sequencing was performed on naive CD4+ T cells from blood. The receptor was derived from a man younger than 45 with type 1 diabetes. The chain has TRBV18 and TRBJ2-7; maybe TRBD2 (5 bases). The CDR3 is CASSPPYGSSYEQYF. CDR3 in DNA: TGTGCCAGCTCACCACCATATGGGAGCTCCTACGAGCAGTACTTC.